This TCR beta chain is drawn from a study of control samples from healthy donors and cancer patients. TCRdb's table, derived via immunoSEQ multiplex PCR, lists solely in-frame clones and lacks some. Of around 250,000 clones listed, about four fifths are singletons. Germline-derived CDR1 and CDR2 are SQVTM and ANQGSEA. V lost 4 bases to trimming and J lost 7 bases, with 15 bases between them. The CDR3 has 13 residues. This chain uses TRBV29-1 with TRBJ2-3, with D possibly matching TRBD2 (5 bases). The source of this sequence is a woman in her sixties with lung cancer. Sequences were obtained from PBMCs. The CDR3: CSVGSSGTYTQYF. CDR3 bases: TGCAGCGTTGGGTCTTCGGGAACATATACGCAGTATTTT.